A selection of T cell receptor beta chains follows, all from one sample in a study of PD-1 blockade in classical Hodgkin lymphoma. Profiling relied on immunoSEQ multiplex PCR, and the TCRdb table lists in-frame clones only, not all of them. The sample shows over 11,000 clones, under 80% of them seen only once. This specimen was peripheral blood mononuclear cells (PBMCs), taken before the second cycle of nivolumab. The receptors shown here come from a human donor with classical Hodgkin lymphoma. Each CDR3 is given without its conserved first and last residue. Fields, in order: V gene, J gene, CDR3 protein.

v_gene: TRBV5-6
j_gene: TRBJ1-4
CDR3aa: ASSQGARLVGAEKLF

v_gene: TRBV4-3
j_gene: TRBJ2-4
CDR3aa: ASSQGPGLAAKNIQY

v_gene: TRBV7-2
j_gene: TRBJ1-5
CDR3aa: ASSLEGGDQPQH

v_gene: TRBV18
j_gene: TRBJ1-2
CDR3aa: ASSPLDTYGYT

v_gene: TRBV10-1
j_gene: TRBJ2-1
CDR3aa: ASSGGQGSYNEQF

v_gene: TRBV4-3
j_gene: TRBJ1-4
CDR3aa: ASSHYRAVNEKLF

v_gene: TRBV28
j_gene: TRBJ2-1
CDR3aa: ASSFYNEQF

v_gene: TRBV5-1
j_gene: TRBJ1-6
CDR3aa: ASSPGQGGWSPLH

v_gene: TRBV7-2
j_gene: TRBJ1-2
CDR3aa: ASSRDRSGGSGYT

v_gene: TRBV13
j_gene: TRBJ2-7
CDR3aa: ASSHSTGAYEQY

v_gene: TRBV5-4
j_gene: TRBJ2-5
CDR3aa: ASSLAGTETQY

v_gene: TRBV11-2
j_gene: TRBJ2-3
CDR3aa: ASSFARTTDTQY

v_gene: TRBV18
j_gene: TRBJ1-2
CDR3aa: ASSLNRDVGYT

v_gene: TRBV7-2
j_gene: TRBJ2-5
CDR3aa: ASSPRLAAETQY

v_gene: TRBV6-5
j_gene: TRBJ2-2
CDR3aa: ASSYLAVNTGELF

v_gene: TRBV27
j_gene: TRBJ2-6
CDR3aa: ASRRPGAGANVLT

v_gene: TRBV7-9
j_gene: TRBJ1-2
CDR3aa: ASTPEVWGYGYT

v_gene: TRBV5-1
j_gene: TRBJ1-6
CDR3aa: ASSLGGTYNSPLH

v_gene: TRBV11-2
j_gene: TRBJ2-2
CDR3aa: ASSLGQLNTGELF

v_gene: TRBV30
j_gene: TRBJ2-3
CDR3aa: AWTFRPGLGTDTQY

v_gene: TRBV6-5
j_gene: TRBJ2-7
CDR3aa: ASSTGGPGLYEQY

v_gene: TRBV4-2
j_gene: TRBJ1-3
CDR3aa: ASSPRGWGSGNTIY

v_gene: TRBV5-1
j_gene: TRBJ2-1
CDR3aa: ASSLSRGNGEQF

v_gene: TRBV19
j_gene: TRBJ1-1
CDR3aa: ASSDRENTEAF

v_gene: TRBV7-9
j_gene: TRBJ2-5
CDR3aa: ASSPGRETQY

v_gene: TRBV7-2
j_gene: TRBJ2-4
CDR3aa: ASSLARTGAKNIQY

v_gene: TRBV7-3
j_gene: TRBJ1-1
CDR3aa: ASSRGGNTEAF

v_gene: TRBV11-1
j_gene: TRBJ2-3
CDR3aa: ASSLAPRQGTDTQY

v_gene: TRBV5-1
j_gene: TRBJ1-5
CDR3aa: ASSITIRADYIGTNQPRGQPQH

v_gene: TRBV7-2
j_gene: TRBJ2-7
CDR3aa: ASSEQAAYEQY

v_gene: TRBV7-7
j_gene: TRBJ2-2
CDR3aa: ASSPQTGVTGELF

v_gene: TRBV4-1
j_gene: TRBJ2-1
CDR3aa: ASSQDPSDRANEQF

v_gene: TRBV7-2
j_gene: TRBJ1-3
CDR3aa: ASSLVGGKENTIY

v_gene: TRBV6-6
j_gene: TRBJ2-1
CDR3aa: ASTVTGEHNEQF

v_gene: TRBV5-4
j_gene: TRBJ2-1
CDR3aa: ASSLETGGSYNEQF

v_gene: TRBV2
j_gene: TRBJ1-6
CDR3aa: ASTSEGWFLGSPLH

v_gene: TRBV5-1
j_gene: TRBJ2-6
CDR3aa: ASSRTGLPTGANVLT

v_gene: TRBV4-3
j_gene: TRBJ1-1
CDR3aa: ASSLNPVEGEAF

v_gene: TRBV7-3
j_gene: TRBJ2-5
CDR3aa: ASSLYGETQY

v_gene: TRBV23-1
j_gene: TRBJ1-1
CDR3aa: ASSQWKGALSDTEAF

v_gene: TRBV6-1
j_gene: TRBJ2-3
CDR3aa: ASSGPGLASDTQY